This TCR beta chain was sequenced for a study of monozygotic twins with inflammatory bowel disease. TCRdb reanalyzed the 5' RACE reads, giving one entry per CDR3 protein sequence and no DNA. This sample contains roughly 90,000 distinct CDR3 sequences. The study, taken as a whole, reports: Differing immunosuppressive treatments may have added variability to patient repertoires. On the inverse Simpson index, IBD patients scored lower for TCRbeta diversity than healthy co-twins. Different subtypes (of T cells) could not be told apart from one another.

On this clonotype itself: The antigen remains unidentified.

Germline assignment: CDR1 SQVTM and CDR2 ANQGSEA. The CDR3 extends over 13 amino acids. The chain carries TRBV29-1 and TRBJ2-7; TCRdb's D call, TRBD1, is unchecked because there is no DNA. This TCR was recovered from a human donor with ulcerative colitis or Crohn's disease, or a healthy co-twin of an affected twin (not recorded which). The sample was blood. CDR3 sequence reads: CSVSGDRAYEQYF.